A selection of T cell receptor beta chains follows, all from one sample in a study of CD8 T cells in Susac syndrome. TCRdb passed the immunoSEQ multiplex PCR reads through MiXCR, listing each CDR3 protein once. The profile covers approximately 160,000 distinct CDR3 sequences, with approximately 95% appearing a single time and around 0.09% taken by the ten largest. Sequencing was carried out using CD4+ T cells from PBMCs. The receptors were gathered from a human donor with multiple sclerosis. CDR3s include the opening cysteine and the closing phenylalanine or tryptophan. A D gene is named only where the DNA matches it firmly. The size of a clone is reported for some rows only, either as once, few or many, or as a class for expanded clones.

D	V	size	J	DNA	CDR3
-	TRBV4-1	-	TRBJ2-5	TGCGCCAGCAGAAAATCGGCGGCGGAAGAGACCCAGTACTTC	CASRKSAAEETQYF
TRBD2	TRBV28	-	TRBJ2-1	TGTGCCAGCAGTTCGGTAGCGGGAGGCCCACCGAGGGGGCAGTTCTTC	CASSSVAGGPPRGQFF
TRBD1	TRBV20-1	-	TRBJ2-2	TGCAGTGCTCCTCGACAGGGCGGCACCGGGGAGCTGTTTTTT	CSAPRQGGTGELFF
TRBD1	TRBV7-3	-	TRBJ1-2	TGTGCCAGCAGCTTGCATGGGACAGGGTTTAATGGCTACACCTTC	CASSLHGTGFNGYTF
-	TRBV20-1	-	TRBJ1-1	TGCAGTGCTAGAGATCAAGGACGGGACACTGAAGCTTTCTTT	CSARDQGRDTEAFF
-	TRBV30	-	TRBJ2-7	TGTGCCTGGATGAAACAGGGAGGGCTCTACGAGCAGTACTTC	CAWMKQGGLYEQYF
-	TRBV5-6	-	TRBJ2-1	TGTGCCAGCAGCTTGGTAGGCAGCTTTTCGGTCGATGAGCAGTTCTTC	CASSLVGSFSVDEQFF
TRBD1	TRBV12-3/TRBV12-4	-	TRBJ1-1	TGTGCCAGCAGTCCAAGACAGGGCTCCACGGCTTTCTTT	CASSPRQGSTAFF
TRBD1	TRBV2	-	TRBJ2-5	TGTGCCAGCAGTGAAGCCAGACAGGGCCGGGAGACCCAGTACTTC	CASSEARQGRETQYF
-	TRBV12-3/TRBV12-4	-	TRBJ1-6	TGTGCCAGCAGCCGGGAGCAGTTCCAGGCCCTCCACTTT	CASSREQFQALHF
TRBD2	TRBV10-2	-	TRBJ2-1	TGCGCCAGCGCTTATAGCGGGGCATCGGGTGAGCAGTTCTTC	CASAYSGASGEQFF
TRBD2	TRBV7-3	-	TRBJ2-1	TGTGCCAGCAGCCCCCCGGGCGGGAGGGACAATGAGCAGTTCTTC	CASSPPGGRDNEQFF
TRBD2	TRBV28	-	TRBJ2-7	TGTGCCAGCAGTTTTGGAGGGACTAGCGGGAGGAACGAGCAGTACTTC	CASSFGGTSGRNEQYF
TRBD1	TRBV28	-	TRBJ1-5	TGTGCCAGCAGTTTAAGAGGGGGCGGTCAGCCCCAGCATTTT	CASSLRGGGQPQHF
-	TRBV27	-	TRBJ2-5	TGTGCCAGCAAAATCTCCAGAATTAGTTGGGAGACCCAGTACTTC	CASKISRISWETQYF
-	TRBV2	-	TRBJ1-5	TGTGCCAGCAGTGAATCAGGTCTGATCAATCAGCCCCAGCATTTT	CASSESGLINQPQHF
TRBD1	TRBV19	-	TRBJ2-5	TGTGCCAGTAGTAACCGGTGGACAGGGTCAGAGACCCAGTACTTC	CASSNRWTGSETQYF
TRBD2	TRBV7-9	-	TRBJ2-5	TGTGCCAGCAGCTTAAGGTCTGGCGGGGGGTACTCGGAGACCCAGTACTTC	CASSLRSGGGYSETQYF
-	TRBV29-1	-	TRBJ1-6	TGCAGCGTTAGAGGGGAATCCTATAATTCACCCCTCCACTTT	CSVRGESYNSPLHF
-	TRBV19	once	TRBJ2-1	TGTGCCAGTAGTATAGGCTTCGCGGAGAGGGAGCAGTTCTTC	CASSIGFAEREQFF
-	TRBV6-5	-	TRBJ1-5	TGTGCCACCACCACTAATCAGCCCCAACATTTT	CATTTNQPQHF
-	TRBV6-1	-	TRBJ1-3	TGTGCCAGCAGAATACGGAACTCTGGAAACACCATATATTTT	CASRIRNSGNTIYF
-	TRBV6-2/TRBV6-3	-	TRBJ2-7	TGTGCCAGCATTCGGGACCACGGAACCTACGAGCAGTACTTC	CASIRDHGTYEQYF
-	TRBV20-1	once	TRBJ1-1	TGCAGTGCTAGAGATCTCACCGGCACTGAAGCTTTCTTT	CSARDLTGTEAFF
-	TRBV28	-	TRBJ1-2	TGTGCCAGCACCCCGAGTAGGGGTTATAGTGGCTACACCTTC	CASTPSRGYSGYTF
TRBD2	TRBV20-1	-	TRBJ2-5	TGCAGTGCTTTAAGGGGCGGGAGCTCCCAAGAGACCCAGTACTTC	CSALRGGSSQETQYF
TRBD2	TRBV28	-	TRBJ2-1	TGTGCCAGCAGTTTGGCGGGACTAGCGGGGGGAAATGAGCAGTTCTTC	CASSLAGLAGGNEQFF
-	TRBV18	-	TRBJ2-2	TGTGCCAGCTCACCAGAGGCTGGCGGGGAGCTGTTTTTT	CASSPEAGGELFF
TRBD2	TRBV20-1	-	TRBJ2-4	TGCAGTGCTCAACACCCCGGGGGGGCCAAAAACATTCAGTACTTC	CSAQHPGGAKNIQYF
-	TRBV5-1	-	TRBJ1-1	TGCGCCAGCGGGCTCCAGGGTGAAGCTTTCTTT	CASGLQGEAFF
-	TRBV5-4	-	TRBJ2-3	TGTGCCAGCAGCTTGGAACGAGAGGGAGATACGCAGTATTTT	CASSLEREGDTQYF
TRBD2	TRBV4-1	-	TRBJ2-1	TGCGCCAGCAGAGCTAGCGGGGGCTCCTACAATGAGCAGTTCTTC	CASRASGGSYNEQFF
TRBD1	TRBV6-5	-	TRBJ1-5	TGTGCCAGCAGTTACCGTCGGACAGGTTCATACAATCAGCCCCAGCATTTT	CASSYRRTGSYNQPQHF
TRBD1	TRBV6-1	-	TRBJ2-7	TGTGCCAGCAGCAAGATTACCGGGACAGGGCCGGACGAGCAGTACTTC	CASSKITGTGPDEQYF
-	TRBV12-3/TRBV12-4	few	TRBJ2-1	TGTGCCAGTTCCGTCCTGAATGAGCAGTTCTTC	CASSVLNEQFF
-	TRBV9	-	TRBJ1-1	TGTGCCAGCAGTGTAGGGCCGGGGGCCACGGCTGAAGCTTTCTTT	CASSVGPGATAEAFF
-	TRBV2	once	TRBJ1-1	TGTGCCAGCAGTGACACAAGACAAGGTAACACTGAAGCTTTCTTT	CASSDTRQGNTEAFF
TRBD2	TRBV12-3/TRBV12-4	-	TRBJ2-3	TGTGCCAGCAGCCCCCTCCAAGGACTAGGCCCCACAGATACGCAGTATTTT	CASSPLQGLGPTDTQYF
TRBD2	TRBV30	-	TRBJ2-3	TGTGCCTGGAGTCCCGGGACTAACCCAGATACGCAGTATTTT	CAWSPGTNPDTQYF
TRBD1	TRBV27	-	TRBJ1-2	TGTGCCAGCAGTTTATCATGGCAGGGGGGTGGCTACACCTTC	CASSLSWQGGGYTF
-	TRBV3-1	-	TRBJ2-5	TGTGCCAGCAGCAACCATGGGAGAGGGGAGACCCAGTACTTC	CASSNHGRGETQYF
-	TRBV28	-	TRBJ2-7	TGTGCCAGCAGTTTATCTCAGGGCTCCTACGAGCAGTACTTC	CASSLSQGSYEQYF
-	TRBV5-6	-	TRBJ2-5	TGTGCCAGCAGCTTGGCCGGGGGACAGTCCCAAGAGACCCAGTACTTC	CASSLAGGQSQETQYF
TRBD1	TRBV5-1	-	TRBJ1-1	TGCGCCAGCAGCTTCAGGGGGGCGAACACTGAAGCTTTCTTT	CASSFRGANTEAFF
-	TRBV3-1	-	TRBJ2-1	TGTGCCAGCAGCCAAGATTCACTAGTTCTGAGCTCCTACAATGAGCAGTTCTTC	CASSQDSLVLSSYNEQFF